This is a list of T cell receptor beta chains from one sample in a study of T-cell memory formation after mild COVID-19. In TCRdb, the 5' RACE reads were re-called with MiXCR into one record per CDR3 protein. The profile shows fewer than 700,000 distinct CDR3 sequences, roughly 20% of them singletons. The sample was PBMCs or a T cell subset sorted from them (not recorded which). These TCRs come from an adult woman who had mild COVID-19 (a few samples of this study predate the infection). Cell type and time point are not known. CDR3s include the opening cysteine and the closing phenylalanine or tryptophan. Fields, in order: CDR3 length, J gene, V gene, CDR3 protein.

12,TRBJ1-2,TRBV29-1,CSGGTSFYGYTF
16,TRBJ1-1,TRBV4-2,CASSQDNTNLNTEAFF
16,TRBJ2-1,TRBV19,CASRDPLRRGYNEQFF
16,TRBJ2-4,TRBV15,CATSRDNAVAKNIQYF
14,TRBJ2-7,TRBV9,CASSVGGRPWEQYF
14,TRBJ2-2,TRBV5-6,CASSSQFETGELFF
11,TRBJ2-3,TRBV10-3,CAISTSLKQYF
13,TRBJ1-1,TRBV12-3/TRBV12-4,CASSVLMNTEAFF
12,TRBJ2-1,TRBV29-1,CSATYIVDEQFF
19,TRBJ2-1,TRBV4-1,CASSPHRTSGGRSYNEQFF
16,TRBJ1-6,TRBV7-8,CASSPLSGGGNSPLHF
16,TRBJ2-7,TRBV4-3,CASSQDRTGSSYEQYF
12,TRBJ2-3,TRBV6-5,CARRLAEDTQYF
15,TRBJ2-5,TRBV25-1,CASSEFGPDRGTQYF
13,TRBJ1-2,TRBV7-9,CASSPVEGSGYTF
16,TRBJ2-5,TRBV14,CASSQEPIGRQETQYF
16,TRBJ2-7,TRBV25-1,CASSDSTGPRSYEQYF
14,TRBJ2-7,TRBV18,CASSPPPGFHEQYF
13,TRBJ2-3,TRBV11-2,CASTLRGTDTQYF
15,TRBJ2-7,TRBV12-3/TRBV12-4,CASSRSLEGSYEQYF
17,TRBJ2-4,TRBV7-8,CASSLEAGAGAKNIQYF
11,TRBJ1-1,TRBV30,CAWSVPSYTFF
12,TRBJ2-2,TRBV7-9,CASSLEFGELFF
14,TRBJ2-7,TRBV6-6,CASSYVSGPIEQYF
19,TRBJ2-6,TRBV30,CAWSVGRSFPHSGANVLTF
15,TRBJ2-1,TRBV9,CASSVTGSSYNEQFF
15,TRBJ2-3,TRBV5-1,CASRGTGTSTDTQYF
15,TRBJ2-2,TRBV5-1,CASSLGGQNTGELFF
13,TRBJ1-5,TRBV2,CASRRGLNQPQHF
13,TRBJ1-3,TRBV30,CAWGKQSGNTIYF
11,TRBJ1-2,TRBV10-3,CAIGYSYGYTF
16,TRBJ2-3,TRBV4-3,CASSQGRGSRTDTQYF
13,TRBJ2-7,TRBV11-2,CASSLIRADKQYF
11,TRBJ1-3,TRBV29-1,CSVVDGNTIYF
15,TRBJ1-5,TRBV3-1,CASSQDHQGSQPQHF